This T cell receptor beta chain originates from a study of blood T cell repertoires in COVID-19. Turning to this clone: This sample includes further DNA sequences coding for the same CDR3.

Participant-reported clinical history was the basis for cohort assignment. Recovered Cohort 3 donors showed two negative PCRs, clearance, or symptom resolution. In the authors' methods: Counts of nucleated cells, estimated from reference gene primer amplification, were obtained. Measured with immunoSEQ multiplex PCR; TCRdb has only the in-frame clones, and not every one. The V and J calls and the clone size are those of that table, but D and trimming were determined from the DNA. The sample lists approximately 400,000 clones, more than 70% occurring once. Sequencing was performed on PBMCs or T cells enriched from blood (not recorded which). The receptor was isolated from a woman between 18 and 30 years old who had recovered from COVID-19.

The CDR3 DNA is TGTGCCAGCTCACCAGGGCAGGGGGCCTACGAGCAGTACTTC. Translation gives CASSPGQGAYEQYF. The chain joins TRBV18 to TRBJ2-7, with 7 bases fitting TRBD1. V gave up 2 bases and J gave up 2 bases; unmatched junction bases: 3. This CDR3 spans 14 amino acids. Germline assignment: CDR1 KGHSH and CDR2 LQKENI.